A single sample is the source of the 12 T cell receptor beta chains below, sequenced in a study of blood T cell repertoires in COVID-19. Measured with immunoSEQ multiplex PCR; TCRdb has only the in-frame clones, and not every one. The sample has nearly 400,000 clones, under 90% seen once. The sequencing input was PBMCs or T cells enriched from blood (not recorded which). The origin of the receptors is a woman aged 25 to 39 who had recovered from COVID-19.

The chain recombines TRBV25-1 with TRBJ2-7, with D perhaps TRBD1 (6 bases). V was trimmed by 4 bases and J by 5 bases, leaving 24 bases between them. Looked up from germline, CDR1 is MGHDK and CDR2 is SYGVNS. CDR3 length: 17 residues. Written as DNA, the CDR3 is TGTGCCAGCAGTGGACTAACAGGGTCGTCAAAACCTAACGAGCAGTACTTC. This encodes CASSGLTGSSKPNEQYF.

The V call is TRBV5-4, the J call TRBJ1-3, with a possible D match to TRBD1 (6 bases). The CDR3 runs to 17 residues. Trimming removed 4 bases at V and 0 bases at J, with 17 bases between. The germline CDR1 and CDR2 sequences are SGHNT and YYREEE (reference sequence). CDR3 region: CASSLQDRPISGNTIYF. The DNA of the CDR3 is TGTGCCAGCAGCCTCCAAGACAGGCCGATCTCTGGAAACACCATATATTTT.

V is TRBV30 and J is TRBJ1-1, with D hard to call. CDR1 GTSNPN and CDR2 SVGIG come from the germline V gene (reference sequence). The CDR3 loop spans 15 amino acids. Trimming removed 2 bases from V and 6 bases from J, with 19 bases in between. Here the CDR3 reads CAWSPHSPSLSEAFF. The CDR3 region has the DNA TGTGCCTGGAGTCCGCACAGTCCAAGCCTTTCTGAAGCTTTCTTT.

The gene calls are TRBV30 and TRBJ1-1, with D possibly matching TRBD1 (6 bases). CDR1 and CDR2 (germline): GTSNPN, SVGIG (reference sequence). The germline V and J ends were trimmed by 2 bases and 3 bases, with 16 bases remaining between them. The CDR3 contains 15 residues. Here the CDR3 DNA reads TGTGCCTGGAGTTGGGACATCTCTATGGACACTGAAGCTTTCTTT. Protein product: CAWSWDISMDTEAFF.

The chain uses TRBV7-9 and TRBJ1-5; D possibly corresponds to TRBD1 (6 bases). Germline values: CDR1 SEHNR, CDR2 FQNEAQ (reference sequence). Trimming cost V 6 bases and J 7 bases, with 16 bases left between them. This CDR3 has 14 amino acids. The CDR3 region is CASSMTGSPQPQHF. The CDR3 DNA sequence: TGTGCCAGCAGTATGACAGGCTCCCCGCAGCCCCAGCATTTT. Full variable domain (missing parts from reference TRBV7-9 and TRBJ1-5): DTGVSQNPRHKITKRGQNVTFRCDPISEHNRLYWYRQTLGQGPEFLTYFQNEAQLEKSRLLSDRFSAERPKGSFSTLEIQRTEQGDSAMYLCASSMTGSPQPQHFGDGTRLSIL.

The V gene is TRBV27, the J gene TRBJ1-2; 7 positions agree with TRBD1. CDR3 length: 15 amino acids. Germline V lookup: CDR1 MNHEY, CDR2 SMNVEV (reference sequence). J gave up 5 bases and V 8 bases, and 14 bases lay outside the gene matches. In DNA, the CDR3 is TGTGCCAGCGGTTCGCGCCTACAGGGGCTATATGGCTACACCTTC. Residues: CASGSRLQGLYGYTF.

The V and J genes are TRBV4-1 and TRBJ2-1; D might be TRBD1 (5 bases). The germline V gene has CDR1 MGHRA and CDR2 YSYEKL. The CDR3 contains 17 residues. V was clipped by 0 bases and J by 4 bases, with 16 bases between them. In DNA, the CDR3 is TGCGCCAGCAGCCAAGACTTCTTAGGGGCCCTTTACAATGAGCAGTTCTTC. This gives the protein CASSQDFLGALYNEQFF.

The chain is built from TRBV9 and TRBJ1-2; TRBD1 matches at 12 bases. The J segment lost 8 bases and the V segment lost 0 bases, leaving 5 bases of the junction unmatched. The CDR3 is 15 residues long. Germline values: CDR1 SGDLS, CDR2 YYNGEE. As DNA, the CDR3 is TGTGCCAGCAGCGTAGTTGGGACAGGGGGCAAGGGCTACACCTTC. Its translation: CASSVVGTGGKGYTF. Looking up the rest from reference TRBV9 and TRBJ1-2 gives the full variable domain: DSGVTQTPKHLITATGQRVTLRCSPRSGDLSVYWYQQSLDQGLQFLIQYYNGEERAKGNILERFSAQQFPDLHSELNLSSLELGDSALYFCASSVVGTGGKGYTFGSGTRLTVV.

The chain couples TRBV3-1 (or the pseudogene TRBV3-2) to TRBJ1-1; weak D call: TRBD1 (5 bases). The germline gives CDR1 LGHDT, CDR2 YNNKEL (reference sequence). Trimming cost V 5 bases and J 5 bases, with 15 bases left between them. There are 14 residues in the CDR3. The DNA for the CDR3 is TGTGCCAGCAGCTCGTTACTCAGGGATACTGAAGCTTTCTTT. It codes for CASSSLLRDTEAFF.

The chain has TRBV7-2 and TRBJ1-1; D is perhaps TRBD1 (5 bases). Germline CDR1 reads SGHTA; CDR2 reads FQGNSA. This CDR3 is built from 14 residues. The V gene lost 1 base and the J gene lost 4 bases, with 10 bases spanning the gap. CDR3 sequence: CASSLVQGGTEAFF. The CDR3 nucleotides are TGTGCCAGCAGCTTAGTTCAGGGAGGCACTGAAGCTTTCTTT.

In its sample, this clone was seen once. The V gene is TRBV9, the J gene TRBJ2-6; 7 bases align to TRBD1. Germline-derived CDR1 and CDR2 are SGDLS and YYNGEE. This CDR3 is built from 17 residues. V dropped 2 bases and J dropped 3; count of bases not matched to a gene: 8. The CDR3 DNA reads TGTGCCAGCAGCGTGGGGACAGTGGCCTTTGGGGCCAACGTCCTGACTTTC. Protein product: CASSVGTVAFGANVLTF.

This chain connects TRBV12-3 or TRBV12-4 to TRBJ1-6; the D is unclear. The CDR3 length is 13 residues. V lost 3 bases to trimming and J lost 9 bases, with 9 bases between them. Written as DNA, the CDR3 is TGTGCCAGCAGTTTCACAGTGTCTTCACCCCTCCACTTT. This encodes CASSFTVSSPLHF.